These 26 T cell receptor beta chains share one sample of origin, sequenced in a study of metastatic and nonmetastatic thyroid tumors. Thyroid surgery had not been preceded by any treatment in any patient. TCRdb reprocessed the PCR reads via MiXCR. Of thousands of clones listed, 24% are singletons. The sequenced material came from tumor tissue. All receptors derive from a female donor with papillary thyroid cancer or a benign thyroid nodule (not recorded which). Some clones in this sample may be carry-over from other donors' samples.

This clone was seen repeatedly, ten times or more. The CDR3 DNA follows: TGTGCCAGCCATTCTACGGGACTAGCGGGTGGGGGGACAGATACGCAGTATTTT. Its translation is CASHSTGLAGGGTDTQYF. This chain connects TRBV2 to TRBJ2-3; TRBD2 agrees at 12 bases. Germline V gene data show CDR1 as SNHLY and CDR2 as FYNNEI. With 8 bases clipped from V and 3 bases from J, the junction kept 15 bases outside the gene matches. CDR3 size: 18 residues.

Relative to its sample, this clone is medium-sized. The J gene is TRBJ2-5, the V gene TRBV6-1; possible D gene TRBD1, 5 bases. Germline-derived CDR1 and CDR2 are MNHNS and SASEGT. The length of the CDR3 is 15 residues. V lost 6 bases, J lost 5 bases, and 19 bases lay in between. As DNA, the CDR3 is TGTGCCAGCAGCGCCGGACATACCCGTGGCGAGACCCAGTACTTC. As protein: CASSAGHTRGETQYF.

This clone was counted many times. The chain has TRBV11-3 and TRBJ2-5, with D tentatively TRBD2 (7 bases). In germline, CDR1 is SGHNT, CDR2 YENEEA. There are 15 residues in the CDR3. Deletions cut 5 bases from V and 5 bases from J, with 18 bases between. The CDR3 DNA sequence: TGTGCCAGCAGCCCCGGCGGGGGCCTTGGGGAGACCCAGTACTTC. Translation: CASSPGGGLGETQYF. Together with reference TRBV11-3 and TRBJ2-5, the CDR3 gives the full variable domain: EAGVVQSPRYKIIEKKQPVAFWCNPISGHNTLYWYLQNLGQGPELLIRYENEEAVDDSQLPKDRFSAERLKGVDSTLKIQPAELGDSAVYLCASSPGGGLGETQYFGPGTRLLVL.

Concerning this clone: The junction does not match germline at one end; this may be a read error. The chain joins TRBV27 to TRBJ2-1; TRBD2 aligns across 10 bases. The CDR3 runs 17 residues. Germline assignment: CDR1 MNHEY and CDR2 SMNVEV (reference sequence). As DNA, the CDR3 is TGCGCCAGCAGTCCTTCAACGGGACTAGCGTCCTACAATGAGCAGTTCTTC. It is translated as CASSPSTGLASYNEQFF.

CDR3 sequence (DNA): TGTGCCATCAGACAGGGATGGGCCACTGAAGCTTTCTTT. Protein sequence: CAIRQGWATEAFF. The V call is TRBV10-3, the J call TRBJ1-1, with D perhaps TRBD1 (6 bases). V was pared by 6 bases and J by 4 bases, with 12 bases between. CDR3 length: 13 amino acids. The germline CDR1 and CDR2 sequences are ENHRY and SYGVKD.

This clone showed up many times. The gene calls are TRBV5-6 and TRBJ2-2; 7 bases line up with TRBD2. CDR1 and CDR2 (germline): SGHDT, YYEEEE. With 0 bases clipped from V and 5 bases from J, the junction kept 7 bases outside the gene matches. The CDR3 is 16 amino acids. The CDR3 spells CASSLALGGMTGELFF. For the CDR3, the DNA is TGTGCCAGCAGCTTGGCCCTGGGGGGGATGACCGGGGAGCTGTTTTTT.

Ten or more counts support this clone. CDR3 sequence: CSASDTESSYNEQFF. The CDR3 DNA follows: TGCAGTGCTTCGGACACGGAGAGCTCCTACAATGAGCAGTTCTTC. The gene calls are TRBV20-1 and TRBJ2-1; D possibly corresponds to TRBD1 (5 bases). V lost 5 bases and J 0 bases, leaving 14 bases between the germline ends. Per germline, CDR1 DFQATT and CDR2 SNEGSKA (reference sequence). The CDR3 covers 15 residues.

Ten or more counts support this clone. The chain joins TRBV7-2 to TRBJ2-3, with D tentatively TRBD1 (5 bases). Germline CDR1 reads SGHTA; CDR2 reads FQGNSA. V dropped 5 bases and J dropped 4 bases, with 13 bases sitting between them. The CDR3 is 14 amino acids. CDR3 DNA: TGTGCCAGCAGCCTTAACCAGGGCCCAGATACGCAGTATTTT. Translated: CASSLNQGPDTQYF.

This clone is categorized as medium-sized. J is TRBJ1-4 and V is TRBV11-1; D possibly corresponds to TRBD1 (5 bases). CDR1 and CDR2 (germline): SGHAT, FQDESV (reference sequence). CDR3 length: 15 amino acids. Trimming took off 1 base at V and 8 bases at J, with 14 bases between the two ends. This CDR3 reads CASSLGVGGGEKLFF. CDR3 nucleotide sequence: TGTGCCAGCAGCTTAGGCGTGGGCGGGGGGGAAAAACTGTTTTTT.

In its sample, this clone is medium-sized. The rearrangement uses TRBV2 and TRBJ2-7; 9 nucleotides align to TRBD1. The J segment lost 3 bases and the V segment lost 11 bases, leaving 11 bases of the junction unmatched. The V gene's germline CDR1 is SNHLY and CDR2 FYNNEI. The CDR3 has 14 amino acids. CDR3 region: CAGGSGTGLYEQYF. CDR3 coding DNA: TGTGCCGGCGGCAGTGGGACAGGGCTCTACGAGCAGTACTTC.

Sample share makes this clone medium-sized (0.01 to 0.1%). The rearrangement joins TRBV11-2 to TRBJ1-6; 10 bases agree with TRBD1. Germline V CDR1 and CDR2: SGHAT, FQNNGV. The CDR3 contains 14 residues. V shed 5 bases, J shed 9 bases, and the junction held 4 bases outside the gene matches. DNA of the CDR3: TGTGCCAGCAGCGGGGACAGGGGTTTTTCACCCCTCCACTTT. This encodes CASSGDRGFSPLHF.

This clone was detected ten times or more. The V gene is TRBV7-6, the J gene TRBJ1-3, with D possibly being TRBD1 (5 bases). The V and J ends lost 5 bases and 1 base respectively, with 12 bases between them. This CDR3 has 15 residues. Germline CDR1 and CDR2: SGHVS and FNYEAQ. DNA of the CDR3: TGTGCCAGCAGCGCGAATTCAGGGTCTGGAAACACCATATATTTT. Translation gives CASSANSGSGNTIYF.

The rearrangement links TRBV9 to TRBJ1-6, with D unclear. Germline V CDR1 and CDR2: SGDLS, YYNGEE. Between the trimmed V and J ends, which lost 0 bases and 7 bases, there was a span of 8 bases. The CDR3 is 14 residues long. The CDR3 sequence: CASSVDPGNSPLHF. CDR3 nucleotide sequence: TGTGCCAGCAGCGTAGATCCGGGAAATTCACCCCTCCACTTT.

This clone is judged medium-sized. V usage is TRBV4-1 and J usage is TRBJ1-5; no firm D call. This CDR3 contains 13 residues. Deletions cut 0 bases from V and 6 bases from J, with 6 bases between. Germline loops: CDR1 MGHRA, CDR2 YSYEKL. The CDR3 here is CASSQDHGQPQHF. CDR3 coding DNA: TGCGCCAGCAGCCAAGATCACGGTCAGCCCCAGCATTTT.

This clone was picked up many times. The chain uses TRBV5-6 and TRBJ2-3; D possibly corresponds to TRBD1 (7 bases). CDR1 and CDR2 from the germline V gene are SGHDT and YYEEEE. This CDR3 contains 17 residues. The V end was cut by 2 bases, the J end by 4 bases, with 20 bases between. The CDR3 spells CASSFDLRQGGSDTQYF. For the CDR3, the DNA is TGTGCCAGCAGCTTCGATCTCCGGCAGGGGGGTTCAGATACGCAGTATTTT.

The rearrangement links TRBV19 to TRBJ2-2; 13 nucleotides align to TRBD2. The CDR3 consists of 16 residues. The germline gives CDR1 LNHDA, CDR2 SQIVND (reference sequence). V lost 7 bases to trimming and J lost 5 bases; unmatched junction nucleotides: 7. For the CDR3, the DNA is TGTGCCAGTATGTGGACTAGCGGGGGATTAACCGGGGAGCTGTTTTTT. Amino acids: CASMWTSGGLTGELFF.

This chain joins TRBV2 and TRBJ2-7; 14 bases match TRBD2. The CDR3 contains 16 residues. V shed 3 bases, J shed 6 bases, and the junction held 7 bases outside the gene matches. CDR1 SNHLY and CDR2 FYNNEI come from the germline V gene. DNA of the CDR3: TGTGCCAGCAGTGAGACTAGCGGGAGGGCCCTTACCGAGCAGTACTTC. Translation gives CASSETSGRALTEQYF.

This clone was observed a handful of times. The CDR3 bases are TGTGCCAGCAGTTACGGACAGGCTTCAACCTACGAGCAGTACTTC. It is translated as CASSYGQASTYEQYF. The V call is TRBV6-5, the J call TRBJ2-7; 7 nucleotides line up with TRBD1. The CDR3 loop spans 15 amino acids. Trimming removed 2 bases from V and 2 bases from J; junction bases left unmatched: 6. From germline, CDR1 is MNHEY and CDR2 SVGAGI.

This clone has ten or more counts. The chain uses TRBV7-2 and TRBJ2-3, with TRBD1 matching 7 bases. J lost 4 bases, V lost 5 bases, and 6 bases had no gene match. The germline gives CDR1 SGHTA, CDR2 FQGNSA. CDR3 length: 14 residues. The chain's CDR3 is CASSDRTGADTQYF. The CDR3 DNA reads as TGTGCCAGCAGCGACCGCACAGGGGCAGATACGCAGTATTTT. The variable domain in full, completed from reference TRBV7-2 and TRBJ2-3, reads GAGVSQSPSNKVTEKGKDVELRCDPISGHTALYWYRQSLGQGLEFLIYFQGNSAPDKSGLPSDRFSAERTGGSVSTLTIQRTQQEDSAVYLCASSDRTGADTQYFGPGTRLTVL.

This clone has more than one count but fewer than ten. V gene TRBV28 combines with J gene TRBJ1-2, with D hard to call. This CDR3 comprises 15 residues. Germline loops: CDR1 MDHEN, CDR2 SYDVKM. Trimming removed 1 base from V and 1 base from J, with 10 bases in between. The CDR3 loop reads CASSLLVSLNYGYTF. The CDR3 DNA follows: TGTGCCAGCAGTTTATTGGTCAGTCTTAACTATGGCTACACCTTC.

V gene TRBV19 combines with J gene TRBJ1-1; 7 positions agree with TRBD1. This CDR3 region has 15 residues. Germline V gives CDR1 LNHDA, CDR2 SQIVND (reference sequence). V shed 6 bases, J shed 6 bases, and the junction held 13 bases outside the gene matches. The CDR3: CASRKQGNLGPEAFF. The CDR3 DNA reads as TGTGCCAGTAGAAAACAGGGGAATTTGGGCCCTGAAGCTTTCTTT. Using reference TRBV19 and TRBJ1-1 for the parts outside the CDR3, the full variable domain is DGGITQSPKYLFRKEGQNVTLSCEQNLNHDAMYWYRQDPGQGLRLIYYSQIVNDFQKGDIAEGYSVSREKKESFPLTVTSAQKNPTAFYLCASRKQGNLGPEAFFGQGTRLTVV.

This clone ranks as medium-sized (0.01 to 0.1%). This chain links TRBV6-2 or TRBV6-3 with TRBJ2-5; 8 bases are shared with TRBD2. With 5 bases clipped from V and 4 bases from J, the junction kept 9 bases outside the gene matches. The CDR3 has 15 amino acids. CDR1 is MNHEY and CDR2 is SVGEGT in the germline V gene. DNA for the CDR3: TGTGCCAGCAGTAGAAGATCGGGGGGGCCAGAGACCCAGTACTTC. This sequence encodes CASSRRSGGPETQYF.

By share of the sample, this clone is medium-sized. The rearrangement uses TRBV24-1 and TRBJ2-3, with D tentatively TRBD1 or TRBD2 (5 bases each). Trimming shortened V by 9 bases and J by 1 base, and 13 bases separated the two germline ends. This CDR3 has 14 residues. Germline V gene data show CDR1 as KGHDR and CDR2 as SFDVKD. The CDR3, as DNA: TGTGCCACCTCCCTCGGGGCTGGCACAGATACGCAGTATTTT. The encoded protein is CATSLGAGTDTQYF.

This clone was counted many times. The gene calls are TRBV5-4 and TRBJ2-3; TRBD1 aligns across 7 bases. This CDR3 is 15 amino acids long. Germline-derived CDR1 and CDR2 are SGHNT and YYREEE (reference sequence). J was trimmed by 1 base and V by 3 bases; bases with no gene match: 5. The chain's CDR3 is CASSYGTARTDTQYF. The CDR3 DNA reads TGTGCCAGCAGCTACGGGACAGCCCGCACAGATACGCAGTATTTT.

This clone was counted only a few times. The V and J genes are TRBV6-5 and TRBJ2-7, with 15 bases fitting TRBD2. The CDR3 is made up of 15 amino acids. The trim removed 4 bases at V and 7 bases at J, leaving 5 bases unmatched. Per germline, CDR1 MNHEY and CDR2 SVGAGI. CDR3 sequence: CASSSLGLAGGEQYF. The CDR3 DNA reads as TGTGCCAGCAGTTCCCTGGGACTAGCGGGAGGAGAGCAGTACTTC.

This clone was seen repeatedly, ten times or more. The J gene is TRBJ2-3, the V gene TRBV20-1; D is unclear. The CDR3 runs 14 residues. V was shortened by 5 bases and J by 0 bases, with 12 bases between the two germline ends. Germline CDR1 and CDR2: DFQATT and SNEGSKA (reference sequence). The CDR3 DNA reads TGCAGTGCTCCTGCTCAGGCTAGCACAGATACGCAGTATTTT. The encoded protein is CSAPAQASTDTQYF.